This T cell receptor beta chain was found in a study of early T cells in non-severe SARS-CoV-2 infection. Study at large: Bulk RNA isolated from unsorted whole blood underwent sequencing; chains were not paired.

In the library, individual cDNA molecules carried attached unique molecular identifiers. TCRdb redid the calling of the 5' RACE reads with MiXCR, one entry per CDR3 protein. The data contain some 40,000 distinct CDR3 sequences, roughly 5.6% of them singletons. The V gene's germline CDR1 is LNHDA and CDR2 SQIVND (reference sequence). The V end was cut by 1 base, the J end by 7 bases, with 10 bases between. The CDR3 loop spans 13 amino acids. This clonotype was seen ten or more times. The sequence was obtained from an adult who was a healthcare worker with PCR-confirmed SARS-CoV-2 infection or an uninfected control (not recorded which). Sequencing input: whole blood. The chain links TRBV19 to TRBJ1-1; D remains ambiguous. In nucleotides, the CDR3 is TGTGCCAGTAGTATAGGAGGTAATCTTGAAGCTTTCTTT. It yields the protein CASSIGGNLEAFF. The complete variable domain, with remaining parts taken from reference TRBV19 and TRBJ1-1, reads DGGITQSPKYLFRKEGQNVTLSCEQNLNHDAMYWYRQDPGQGLRLIYYSQIVNDFQKGDIAEGYSVSREKKESFPLTVTSAQKNPTAFYLCASSIGGNLEAFFGQGTRLTVV.